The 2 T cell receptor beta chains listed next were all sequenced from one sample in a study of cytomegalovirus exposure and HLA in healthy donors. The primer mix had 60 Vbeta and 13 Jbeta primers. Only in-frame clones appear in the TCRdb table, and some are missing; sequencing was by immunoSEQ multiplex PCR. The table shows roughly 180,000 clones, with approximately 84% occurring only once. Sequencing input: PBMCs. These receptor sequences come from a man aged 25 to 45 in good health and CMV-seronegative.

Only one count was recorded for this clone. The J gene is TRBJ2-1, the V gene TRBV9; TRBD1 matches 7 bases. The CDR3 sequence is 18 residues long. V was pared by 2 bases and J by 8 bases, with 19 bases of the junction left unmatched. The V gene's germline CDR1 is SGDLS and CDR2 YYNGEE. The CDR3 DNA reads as TGTGCCAGCAGCGTGAGCCTACACAGGGGTTCAGGGGATGATGAGCAGTTCTTC. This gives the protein CASSVSLHRGSGDDEQFF.

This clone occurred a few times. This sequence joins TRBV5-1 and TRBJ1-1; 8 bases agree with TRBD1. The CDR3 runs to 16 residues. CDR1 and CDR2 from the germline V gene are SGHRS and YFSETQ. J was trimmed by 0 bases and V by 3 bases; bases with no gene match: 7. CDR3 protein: CASSSDRGNMNTEAFF. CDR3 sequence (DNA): TGCGCCAGCAGCTCCGACAGGGGAAACATGAACACTGAAGCTTTCTTT. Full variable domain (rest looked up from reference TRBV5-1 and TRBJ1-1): KAGVTQTPRYLIKTRGQQVTLSCSPISGHRSVSWYQQTPGQGLQFLFEYFSETQRNKGNFPGRFSGRQFSNSRSEMNVSTLELGDSALYLCASSSDRGNMNTEAFFGQGTRLTVV.